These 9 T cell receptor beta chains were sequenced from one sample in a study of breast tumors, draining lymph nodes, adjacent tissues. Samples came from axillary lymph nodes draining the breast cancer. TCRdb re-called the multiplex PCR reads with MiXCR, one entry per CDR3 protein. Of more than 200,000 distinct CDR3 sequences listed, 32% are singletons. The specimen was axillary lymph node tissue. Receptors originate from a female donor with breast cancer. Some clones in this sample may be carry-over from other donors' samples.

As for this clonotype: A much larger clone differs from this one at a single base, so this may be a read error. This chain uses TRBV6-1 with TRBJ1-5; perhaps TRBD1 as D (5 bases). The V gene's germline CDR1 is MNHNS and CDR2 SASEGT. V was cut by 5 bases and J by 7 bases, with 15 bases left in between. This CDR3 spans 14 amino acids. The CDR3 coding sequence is TGTGCCAGCAGTCCCTCAGGGATGGGACAGCCCCAGCATTTT. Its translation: CASSPSGMGQPQHF.

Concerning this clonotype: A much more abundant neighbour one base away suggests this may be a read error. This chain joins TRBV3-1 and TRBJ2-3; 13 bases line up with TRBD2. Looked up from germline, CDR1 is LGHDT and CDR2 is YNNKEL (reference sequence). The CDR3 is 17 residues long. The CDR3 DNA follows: TGTGTCAGCAGCCAAGATTGGACTAGCGGGAGAACAGATACGCAGTATTTT. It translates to CVSSQDWTSGRTDTQYF.

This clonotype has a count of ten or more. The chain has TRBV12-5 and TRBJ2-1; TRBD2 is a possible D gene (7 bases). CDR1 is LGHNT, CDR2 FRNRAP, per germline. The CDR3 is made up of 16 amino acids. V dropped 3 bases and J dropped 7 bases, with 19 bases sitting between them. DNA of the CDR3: TGTGCTAGTGGTTTTTGGGGAGGGGGTAGGAGGAATGAGCAGTTCTTC. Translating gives CASGFWGGGRRNEQFF.

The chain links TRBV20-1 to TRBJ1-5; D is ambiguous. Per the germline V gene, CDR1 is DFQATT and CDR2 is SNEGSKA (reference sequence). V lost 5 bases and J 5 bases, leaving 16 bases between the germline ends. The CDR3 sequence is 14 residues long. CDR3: CSADPGFLDQPQHF. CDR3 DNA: TGCAGTGCTGACCCCGGGTTTTTGGATCAGCCCCAGCATTTT.

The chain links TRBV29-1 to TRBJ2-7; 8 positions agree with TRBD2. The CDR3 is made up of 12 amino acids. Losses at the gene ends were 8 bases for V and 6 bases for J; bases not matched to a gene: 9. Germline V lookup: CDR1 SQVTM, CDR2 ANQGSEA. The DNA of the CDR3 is TGCAGCTTGCCCGGACGGGGGGGCGAGCAGTACTTC. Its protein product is CSLPGRGGEQYF.

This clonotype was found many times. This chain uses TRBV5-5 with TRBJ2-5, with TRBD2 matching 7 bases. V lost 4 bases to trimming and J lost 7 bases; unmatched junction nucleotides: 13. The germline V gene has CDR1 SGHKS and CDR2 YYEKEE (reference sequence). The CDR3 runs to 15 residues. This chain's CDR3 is CASSPSGVLDVTQYF. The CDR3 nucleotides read TGTGCCAGCAGCCCCAGCGGGGTGTTAGATGTGACCCAGTACTTC.

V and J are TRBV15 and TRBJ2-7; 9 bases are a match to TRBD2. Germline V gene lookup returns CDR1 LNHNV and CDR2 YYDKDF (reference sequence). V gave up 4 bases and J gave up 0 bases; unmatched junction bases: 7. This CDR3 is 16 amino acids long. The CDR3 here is CATSNWTSVSSYEQYF. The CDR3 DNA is TGTGCCACCAGCAATTGGACTAGCGTTAGCTCCTACGAGCAGTACTTC.

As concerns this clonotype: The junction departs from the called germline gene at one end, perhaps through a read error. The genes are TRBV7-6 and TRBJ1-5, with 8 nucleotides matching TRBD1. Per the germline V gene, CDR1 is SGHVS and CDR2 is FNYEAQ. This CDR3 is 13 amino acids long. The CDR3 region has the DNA TGTGCCAGCAGCTTGACAGGGGATCAGCTCCAGCATTTT. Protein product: CASSLTGDQLQHF.

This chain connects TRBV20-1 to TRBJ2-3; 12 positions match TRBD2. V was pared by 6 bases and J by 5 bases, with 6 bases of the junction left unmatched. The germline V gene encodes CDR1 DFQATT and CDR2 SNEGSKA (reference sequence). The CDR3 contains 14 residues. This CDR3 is CSAKTSGSIDTQYF. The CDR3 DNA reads TGCAGTGCCAAGACTAGCGGGAGTATAGATACGCAGTATTTT.